This T cell receptor (beta chain) was identified in a study of T cell repertoires in cytomegalovirus infection. General observations from the study: There were HLA-C-restricted CMV-specific TCR beta clonotypes dominating the ex vivo response.

This clonotype was observed a handful of times. Its antigen is not known. TCRdb processed the reads anew with MiXCR; each CDR3 protein has one entry. This table has about 350,000 distinct CDR3 sequences, roughly 34% appearing once. From germline, CDR1 is SGHVS and CDR2 FQNEAQ. The CDR3 spans 16 residues. V lost 1 base, J lost 9 bases, and 10 bases stayed unmatched. V usage is TRBV7-8 and J usage is TRBJ2-1, with 9 bases fitting TRBD2. The sequenced sample was cultured PBMCs, obtained from culture after CMV antigen stimulation. The clonotype originates from a human donor in good health (CMV status not recorded). Some clones in this sample may be carry-over from other donors' samples. CDR3 amino acids: CASSLVPAGGYGEQFF. The CDR3 coding sequence is TGTGCCAGCAGCTTAGTTCCGGCGGGAGGGTACGGTGAGCAGTTCTTC.